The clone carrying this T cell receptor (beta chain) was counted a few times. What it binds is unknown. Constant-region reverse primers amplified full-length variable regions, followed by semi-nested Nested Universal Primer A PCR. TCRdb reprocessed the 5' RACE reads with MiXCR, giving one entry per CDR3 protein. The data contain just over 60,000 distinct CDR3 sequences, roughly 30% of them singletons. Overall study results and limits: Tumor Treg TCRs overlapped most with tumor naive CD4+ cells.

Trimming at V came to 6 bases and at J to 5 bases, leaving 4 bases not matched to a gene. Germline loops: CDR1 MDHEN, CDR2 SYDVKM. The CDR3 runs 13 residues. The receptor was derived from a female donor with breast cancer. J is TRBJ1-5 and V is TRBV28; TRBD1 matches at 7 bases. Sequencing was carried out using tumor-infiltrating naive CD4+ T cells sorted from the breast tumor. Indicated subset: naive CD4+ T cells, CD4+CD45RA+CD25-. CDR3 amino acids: CASRQGGDQPQHF. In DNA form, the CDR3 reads TGTGCCAGCAGACAAGGGGGCGATCAGCCCCAGCATTTT.